The clone carrying this T cell receptor (beta chain) was detected a few times. Its antigen is not identified. A clone one base away is much larger, so this may be a read error. The sample comes from a study of blood T cells in healthy people across ages. The second PCR ran roughly 6 to 11 cycles with a sample-barcoded 5' primer and J-beta primers. TCRdb re-called the 5' RACE reads through MiXCR, storing one row per CDR3 protein. This table holds roughly 640,000 distinct CDR3 sequences, about 30% found once. Study results and limitations: Possibly confounding the expanded clonotype changes was the fact that donor CMV status was unknown. PBMCs that were unsorted prevented a conclusive naive versus antigen-experienced comparison.

Sequenced input: blood. The clonotype comes from an elderly woman in good health.

DNA of the CDR3: TGTGCCAGCAGCTTGGGCAGCGCCAATGAGCAGTACTTC. This translates into CASSLGSANEQYF. The gene calls are TRBV7-9 and TRBJ2-5; D gene unclear. There are 13 residues in the CDR3. The germline V gene has CDR1 SEHNR and CDR2 FQNEAQ (reference sequence). Between the trimmed V and J ends, which lost 3 bases and 11 bases, there was a span of 16 bases.